The rows below give T cell receptor beta chains drawn from one sample of a study of cytomegalovirus exposure and HLA in healthy donors. The data were produced by immunoSEQ multiplex PCR, yet TCRdb's version contains in-frame clones alone and is incomplete. The table shows approximately 100,000 clones, with 74% occurring only once. The material sequenced was PBMCs. These TCRs come from a man aged 50-59 years in good health and CMV-seropositive. CDR3s include the opening cysteine and the closing phenylalanine or tryptophan. Each record gives: CDR3 protein, CDR3 DNA, J gene, V gene, D gene, clone size. D genes are given only for firm matches. The size entry is marked missing in some rows and otherwise reads once, few, many or a size class.

CDR3aa: CASSFPTGSSYEQYF
CDR3nt: TGTGCCAGCAGTTTCCCGACAGGGAGCTCCTACGAGCAGTACTTC
j_gene: TRBJ2-7
v_gene: TRBV27
d_gene: TRBD1
abundance: NA

CDR3aa: CASSIGPGGIYEQYF
CDR3nt: TGTGCCAGTAGTATAGGTCCAGGGGGTATCTACGAGCAGTACTTC
j_gene: TRBJ2-7
v_gene: TRBV19
d_gene: TRBD1
abundance: NA

CDR3aa: CASSHTGADYNEQFF
CDR3nt: TGTGCCAGCAGCCATACAGGGGCTGACTACAATGAGCAGTTCTTC
j_gene: TRBJ2-1
v_gene: TRBV4-2
d_gene: TRBD1
abundance: few

CDR3aa: CASSRQGNEKLFF
CDR3nt: TGTGCCAGCAGCCGACAGGGAAACGAAAAACTGTTTTTT
j_gene: TRBJ1-4
v_gene: TRBV14
d_gene: TRBD1
abundance: NA

CDR3aa: CACTRGPHEYYGYTF
CDR3nt: TGTGCCTGTACCAGGGGGCCCCACGAATACTATGGCTACACCTTC
j_gene: TRBJ1-2
v_gene: TRBV30
d_gene: TRBD1
abundance: NA

CDR3aa: CASSSPSVGKGAEAFF
CDR3nt: TGTGCCAGCAGTTCCCCGTCCGTCGGGAAAGGAGCTGAAGCTTTCTTT
j_gene: TRBJ1-1
v_gene: TRBV6-6
d_gene: NA
abundance: NA

CDR3aa: CASSSPSQPQHF
CDR3nt: TGTGCCAGCAGCTCCCCGTCCCAGCCCCAGCATTTT
j_gene: TRBJ1-5
v_gene: TRBV7-9
d_gene: NA
abundance: NA

CDR3aa: CASSVGGDKTQYF
CDR3nt: TGTGCCAGCAGCGTAGGAGGAGATAAGACCCAGTACTTC
j_gene: TRBJ2-5
v_gene: TRBV7-3
d_gene: NA
abundance: NA

CDR3aa: CASSLGGQRHNEQFF
CDR3nt: TGTGCCAGCAGCTTGGGCGGACAGCGACACAATGAGCAGTTCTTC
j_gene: TRBJ2-1
v_gene: TRBV7-2
d_gene: NA
abundance: NA

CDR3aa: CASGLVTSGRNTDTQYF
CDR3nt: TGTGCTAGTGGTTTGGTTACTAGCGGGAGGAATACAGATACGCAGTATTTT
j_gene: TRBJ2-3
v_gene: TRBV12-5
d_gene: TRBD2
abundance: NA

CDR3aa: CASSFGTGRVIPLHF
CDR3nt: TGCGCCAGCAGCTTCGGGACCGGGAGGGTTATCCCCCTCCACTTT
j_gene: TRBJ1-6
v_gene: TRBV10-1
d_gene: NA
abundance: NA

CDR3aa: CSVADRAGNTIYF
CDR3nt: TGCAGCGTTGCCGACAGGGCTGGAAACACCATATATTTT
j_gene: TRBJ1-3
v_gene: TRBV29-1
d_gene: TRBD1
abundance: NA

CDR3aa: CASSVGANTEAFF
CDR3nt: TGTGCCAGCAGCGTAGGAGCGAACACTGAAGCTTTCTTT
j_gene: TRBJ1-1
v_gene: TRBV9
d_gene: NA
abundance: NA

CDR3aa: CASGSWRDTQYF
CDR3nt: TGTGCTAGTGGTTCTTGGAGGGATACGCAGTATTTT
j_gene: TRBJ2-3
v_gene: TRBV12-5
d_gene: NA
abundance: NA

CDR3aa: CASSLTPLGLTEAFF
CDR3nt: TGTGCCAGCAGCTTAACTCCCTTAGGACTCACTGAAGCTTTCTTT
j_gene: TRBJ1-1
v_gene: TRBV7-3
d_gene: NA
abundance: NA

CDR3aa: CASSSAGSYEQYF
CDR3nt: TGTGCCAGCAGCTCTGCGGGCTCCTACGAGCAGTACTTC
j_gene: TRBJ2-7
v_gene: TRBV7-8
d_gene: NA
abundance: NA

CDR3aa: CASSSYLYYEQYF
CDR3nt: TGTGCCAGCAGCTCTTATCTTTACTACGAGCAGTACTTC
j_gene: TRBJ2-7
v_gene: TRBV11-2
d_gene: NA
abundance: NA

CDR3aa: CAISPDRGPTDTQYF
CDR3nt: TGTGCCATCAGTCCAGACAGGGGTCCCACAGATACGCAGTATTTT
j_gene: TRBJ2-3
v_gene: TRBV10-3
d_gene: TRBD1
abundance: NA

CDR3aa: CASSRQGGQPQHF
CDR3nt: TGTGCCAGTAGCCGACAGGGAGGTCAGCCCCAGCATTTT
j_gene: TRBJ1-5
v_gene: TRBV19
d_gene: TRBD1
abundance: NA

CDR3aa: CASSLAGAGDLLAKNIQYF
CDR3nt: TGCGCCAGCAGCTTGGCCGGAGCGGGGGATCTCTTAGCCAAAAACATTCAGTACTTC
j_gene: TRBJ2-4
v_gene: TRBV5-1
d_gene: TRBD2
abundance: NA

CDR3aa: CASSPSSGTGDGYTF
CDR3nt: TGTGCCAGCAGCCCGAGCTCCGGGACAGGGGATGGCTACACCTTC
j_gene: TRBJ1-2
v_gene: TRBV7-2
d_gene: TRBD1
abundance: NA

CDR3aa: CASSRRAGGPGELFF
CDR3nt: TGTGCCAGCAGCCGCCGAGCGGGGGGGCCCGGGGAGCTGTTTTTT
j_gene: TRBJ2-2
v_gene: TRBV7-8
d_gene: TRBD2
abundance: few

CDR3aa: CASSQGGGLGHTF
CDR3nt: TGTGCCAGCAGCCAAGGAGGGGGCCTCGGACACACCTTC
j_gene: TRBJ1-2
v_gene: TRBV7-3
d_gene: TRBD1
abundance: few

CDR3aa: CASSTGKNSNQPQHF
CDR3nt: TGTGCCAGTAGTACCGGGAAGAATAGCAATCAGCCCCAGCATTTT
j_gene: TRBJ1-5
v_gene: TRBV19
d_gene: NA
abundance: few

CDR3aa: CAIGGTSGREETQYF
CDR3nt: TGTGCCATCGGGGGGACTAGCGGGAGGGAAGAGACCCAGTACTTC
j_gene: TRBJ2-5
v_gene: TRBV10-3
d_gene: TRBD2
abundance: NA

CDR3aa: CASSEGGLAGADTQYF
CDR3nt: TGTGCCAGCAGTGAAGGGGGACTAGCGGGGGCAGATACGCAGTATTTT
j_gene: TRBJ2-3
v_gene: TRBV2
d_gene: TRBD2
abundance: NA

CDR3aa: CAISESGQGYNSPLHF
CDR3nt: TGTGCCATCAGTGAGTCGGGACAGGGTTATAATTCACCCCTCCACTTT
j_gene: TRBJ1-6
v_gene: TRBV10-3
d_gene: TRBD1
abundance: NA

CDR3aa: CASSPTPSGQETQYF
CDR3nt: TGTGCCAGCTCACCAACGCCTAGCGGACAAGAGACCCAGTACTTC
j_gene: TRBJ2-5
v_gene: TRBV18
d_gene: TRBD2
abundance: NA

CDR3aa: CASSLEPTGGSTDTQYF
CDR3nt: TGCGCCAGCAGCTTGGAACCGACAGGGGGTAGCACAGATACGCAGTATTTT
j_gene: TRBJ2-3
v_gene: TRBV5-1
d_gene: TRBD1
abundance: NA

CDR3aa: CASSLLASADTQYF
CDR3nt: TGTGCCAGCAGCTTATTAGCGTCAGCCGATACGCAGTATTTT
j_gene: TRBJ2-3
v_gene: TRBV7-8
d_gene: NA
abundance: NA

CDR3aa: CASSNQDRVKGYTF
CDR3nt: TGTGCCAGTAGTAACCAGGACAGGGTAAAGGGCTACACCTTC
j_gene: TRBJ1-2
v_gene: TRBV19
d_gene: TRBD1
abundance: NA

CDR3aa: CASRRTGGLENTIYF
CDR3nt: TGCGCCAGCAGAAGGACAGGGGGCTTGGAAAACACCATATATTTT
j_gene: TRBJ1-3
v_gene: TRBV5-1
d_gene: TRBD1
abundance: few

CDR3aa: CATLRVGQGAPGSYTF
CDR3nt: TGTGCCACCCTCAGGGTGGGACAGGGGGCGCCAGGCAGCTACACCTTC
j_gene: TRBJ1-2
v_gene: TRBV28
d_gene: TRBD1
abundance: few

CDR3aa: CASSVEYGTGGVDTQYF
CDR3nt: TGTGCCAGCAGCGTAGAATACGGGACAGGGGGCGTAGATACGCAGTATTTT
j_gene: TRBJ2-3
v_gene: TRBV9
d_gene: TRBD1
abundance: NA

CDR3aa: CASSLVGWETQYF
CDR3nt: TGCGCCAGCAGCCTCGTCGGGTGGGAGACCCAGTACTTC
j_gene: TRBJ2-5
v_gene: TRBV5-1
d_gene: NA
abundance: NA

CDR3aa: CASSLVTAGNTIYF
CDR3nt: TGTGCCAGCAGCTTGGTTACAGCCGGAAACACCATATATTTT
j_gene: TRBJ1-3
v_gene: TRBV5-6
d_gene: NA
abundance: NA

CDR3aa: CASSFLRGTEAFF
CDR3nt: TGTGCCAGCAGCTTCCTCAGGGGGACTGAAGCTTTCTTT
j_gene: TRBJ1-1
v_gene: TRBV13
d_gene: TRBD1
abundance: once

CDR3aa: CSVLEHLRMETQYF
CDR3nt: TGCAGCGTCCTAGAACATCTACGTATGGAGACCCAGTACTTC
j_gene: TRBJ2-5
v_gene: TRBV29-1
d_gene: NA
abundance: NA

CDR3aa: CASRTGGQGGYTF
CDR3nt: TGTGCCAGTCGGACAGGGGGGCAGGGAGGCTACACCTTC
j_gene: TRBJ1-2
v_gene: TRBV27
d_gene: TRBD1
abundance: NA

CDR3aa: CASSSGTSGSGETQYF
CDR3nt: TGCGCCAGCAGCTCGGGGACTAGCGGCTCAGGAGAGACCCAGTACTTC
j_gene: TRBJ2-5
v_gene: TRBV5-1
d_gene: TRBD2
abundance: NA

CDR3aa: CASSPRRGVLGGYGYTF
CDR3nt: TGCGCCAGCAGCCCCAGGAGGGGCGTTCTAGGTGGATATGGCTACACCTTC
j_gene: TRBJ1-2
v_gene: TRBV5-1
d_gene: NA
abundance: few

CDR3aa: CASSGQAGGGDEQFF
CDR3nt: TGTGCCAGCAGCGGTCAAGCGGGAGGTGGGGATGAGCAGTTCTTC
j_gene: TRBJ2-1
v_gene: TRBV9
d_gene: TRBD2
abundance: NA

CDR3aa: CAEGAGSSYNEQFF
CDR3nt: TGTGCCGAGGGAGCGGGAAGCTCCTACAATGAGCAGTTCTTC
j_gene: TRBJ2-1
v_gene: TRBV7-9
d_gene: TRBD2
abundance: NA

CDR3aa: CASSSGTVRETQYF
CDR3nt: TGCGCCAGCAGCTCCGGGACAGTTCGAGAGACCCAGTACTTC
j_gene: TRBJ2-5
v_gene: TRBV5-1
d_gene: TRBD1
abundance: NA

CDR3aa: CASSSTGYEQYF
CDR3nt: TGTGCCAGCAGCAGCACGGGCTACGAGCAGTACTTC
j_gene: TRBJ2-7
v_gene: TRBV7-9
d_gene: NA
abundance: NA

CDR3aa: CASTSGRGNTIYF
CDR3nt: TGTGCCAGCACCTCTGGGAGGGGAAACACCATATATTTT
j_gene: TRBJ1-3
v_gene: TRBV7-2
d_gene: NA
abundance: few

CDR3aa: CASSGTGGSYGYTF
CDR3nt: TGTGCCAGCAGTGGGACAGGGGGTAGCTATGGCTACACCTTC
j_gene: TRBJ1-2
v_gene: TRBV2
d_gene: TRBD1
abundance: NA

CDR3aa: CASSFLLRTSAFTGELFF
CDR3nt: TGTGCCAGCAGTTTTCTTTTAAGGACTAGCGCGTTTACCGGGGAGCTGTTTTTT
j_gene: TRBJ2-2
v_gene: TRBV27
d_gene: TRBD2
abundance: NA

CDR3aa: CASSVGAGAPFNSYEQYF
CDR3nt: TGTGCCAGCAGCGTAGGAGCAGGGGCCCCCTTTAACTCCTACGAGCAGTACTTC
j_gene: TRBJ2-7
v_gene: TRBV9
d_gene: NA
abundance: NA

CDR3aa: CARGAGDRGTDTQYF
CDR3nt: TGTGCCAGGGGGGCGGGGGACAGGGGAACAGATACGCAGTATTTT
j_gene: TRBJ2-3
v_gene: TRBV19
d_gene: TRBD1
abundance: NA

CDR3aa: CASSLYRGATNEKLFF
CDR3nt: TGCGCCAGCAGCTTGTACAGGGGTGCAACTAATGAAAAACTGTTTTTT
j_gene: TRBJ1-4
v_gene: TRBV5-1
d_gene: TRBD1
abundance: NA

CDR3aa: CASSPQGQPNEKLFF
CDR3nt: TGCGCCAGCAGCCCCCAGGGACAGCCTAATGAAAAACTGTTTTTT
j_gene: TRBJ1-4
v_gene: TRBV5-1
d_gene: TRBD1
abundance: NA